This paragraph covers one T cell receptor (beta chain) sequence. The data derive from a study of blood T cell repertoires in COVID-19. Participants had their cohort set by participant-reported clinical history. The repertoire was sequenced with immunoSEQ multiplex PCR; TCRdb's copy has only in-frame clones and lacks some. The table lists around 300,000 clones, around 90% of them singletons. The CDR3 has 16 residues. Germline assignment: CDR1 KGHSH and CDR2 LQKENI. With 2 bases removed from V and 0 bases from J, the gap between germline ends came to 13 bases. The chain is built from TRBV18 and TRBJ1-1, with no clear D. Sample: PBMCs or T cells enriched from blood (not recorded which). This clonotype was obtained from a man aged 25-40 years who had recovered from COVID-19. CDR3 DNA: TGTGCCAGCTCACCAACGGGTGGCACCCTGAACACTGAAGCTTTCTTT. Translated: CASSPTGGTLNTEAFF.